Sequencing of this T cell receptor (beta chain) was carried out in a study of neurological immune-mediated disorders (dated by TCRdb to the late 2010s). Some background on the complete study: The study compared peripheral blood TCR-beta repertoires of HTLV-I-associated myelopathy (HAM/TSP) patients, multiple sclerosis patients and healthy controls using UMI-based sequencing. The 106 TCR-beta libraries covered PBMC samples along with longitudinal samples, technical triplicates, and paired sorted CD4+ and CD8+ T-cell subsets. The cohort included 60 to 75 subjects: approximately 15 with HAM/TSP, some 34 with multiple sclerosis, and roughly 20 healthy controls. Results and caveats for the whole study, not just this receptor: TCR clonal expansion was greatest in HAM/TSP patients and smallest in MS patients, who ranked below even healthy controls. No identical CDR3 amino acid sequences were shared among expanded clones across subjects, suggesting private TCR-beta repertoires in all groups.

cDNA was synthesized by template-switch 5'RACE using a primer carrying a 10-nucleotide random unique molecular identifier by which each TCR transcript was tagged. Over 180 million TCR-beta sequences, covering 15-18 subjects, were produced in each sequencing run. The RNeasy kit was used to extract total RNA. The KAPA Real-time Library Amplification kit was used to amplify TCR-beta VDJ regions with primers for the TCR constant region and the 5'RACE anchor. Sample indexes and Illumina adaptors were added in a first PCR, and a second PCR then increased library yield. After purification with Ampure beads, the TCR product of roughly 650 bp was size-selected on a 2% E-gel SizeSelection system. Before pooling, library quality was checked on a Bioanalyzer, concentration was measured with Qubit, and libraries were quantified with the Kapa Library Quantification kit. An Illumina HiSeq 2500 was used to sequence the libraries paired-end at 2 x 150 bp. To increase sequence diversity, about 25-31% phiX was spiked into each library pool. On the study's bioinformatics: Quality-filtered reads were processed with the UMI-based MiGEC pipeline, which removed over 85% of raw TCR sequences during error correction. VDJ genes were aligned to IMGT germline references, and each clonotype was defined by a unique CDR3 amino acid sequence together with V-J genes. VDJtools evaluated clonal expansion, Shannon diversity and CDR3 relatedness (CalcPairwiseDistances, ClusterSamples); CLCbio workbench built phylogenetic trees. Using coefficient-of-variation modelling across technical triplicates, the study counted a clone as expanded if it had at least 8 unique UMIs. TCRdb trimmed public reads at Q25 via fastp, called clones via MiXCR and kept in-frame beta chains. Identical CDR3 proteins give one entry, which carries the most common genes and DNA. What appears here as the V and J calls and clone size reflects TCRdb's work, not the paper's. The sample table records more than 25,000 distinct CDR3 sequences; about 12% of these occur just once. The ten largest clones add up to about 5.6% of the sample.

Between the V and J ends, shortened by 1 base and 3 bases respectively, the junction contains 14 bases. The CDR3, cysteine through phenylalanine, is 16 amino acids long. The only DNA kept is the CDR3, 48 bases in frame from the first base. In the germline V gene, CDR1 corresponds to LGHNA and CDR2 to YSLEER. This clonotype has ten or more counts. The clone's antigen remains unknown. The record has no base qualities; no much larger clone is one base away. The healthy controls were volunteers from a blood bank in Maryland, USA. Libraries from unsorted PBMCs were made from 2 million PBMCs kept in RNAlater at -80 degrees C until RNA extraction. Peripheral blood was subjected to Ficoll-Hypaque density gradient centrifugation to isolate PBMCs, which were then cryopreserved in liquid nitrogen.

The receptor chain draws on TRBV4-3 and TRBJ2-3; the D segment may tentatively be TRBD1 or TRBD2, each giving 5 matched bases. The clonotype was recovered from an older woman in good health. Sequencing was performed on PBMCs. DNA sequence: TGCGCCAGCAGCCAAGGAGTCTCGAGGGGTACAGATACGCAGTATTTT. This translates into CASSQGVSRGTDTQYF.